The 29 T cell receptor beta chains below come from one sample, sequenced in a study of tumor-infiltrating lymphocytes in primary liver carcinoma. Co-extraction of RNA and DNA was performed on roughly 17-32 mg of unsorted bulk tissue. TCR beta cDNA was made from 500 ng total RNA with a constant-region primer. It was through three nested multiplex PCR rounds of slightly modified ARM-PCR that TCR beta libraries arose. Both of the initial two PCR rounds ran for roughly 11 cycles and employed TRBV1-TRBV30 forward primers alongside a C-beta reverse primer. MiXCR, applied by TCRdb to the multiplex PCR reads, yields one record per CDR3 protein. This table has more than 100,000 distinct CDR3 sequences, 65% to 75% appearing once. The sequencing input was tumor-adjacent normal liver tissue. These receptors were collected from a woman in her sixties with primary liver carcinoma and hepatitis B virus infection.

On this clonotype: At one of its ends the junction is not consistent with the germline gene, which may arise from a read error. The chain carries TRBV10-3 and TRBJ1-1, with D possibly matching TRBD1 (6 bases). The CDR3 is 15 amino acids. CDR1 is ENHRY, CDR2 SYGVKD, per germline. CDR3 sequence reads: CAVSESQGSDTEAFF. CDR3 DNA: TGTGCCGTCAGTGAATCACAGGGTTCAGACACTGAAGCTTTCTTT.

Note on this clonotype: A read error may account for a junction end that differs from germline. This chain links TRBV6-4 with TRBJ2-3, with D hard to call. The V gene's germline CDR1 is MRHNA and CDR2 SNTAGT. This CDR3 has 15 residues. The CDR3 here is CANSAGVSSTDTQYF. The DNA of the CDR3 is TGTGCCAACAGTGCAGGTGTTTCCAGCACAGATACGCAGTATTTT.

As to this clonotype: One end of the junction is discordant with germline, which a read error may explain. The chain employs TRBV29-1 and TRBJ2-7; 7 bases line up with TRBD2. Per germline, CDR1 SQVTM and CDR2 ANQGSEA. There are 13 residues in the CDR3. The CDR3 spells CCVERTGGSEQYF. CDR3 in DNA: TGCTGCGTTGAGCGAACTGGCGGGAGTGAGCAGTACTTC.

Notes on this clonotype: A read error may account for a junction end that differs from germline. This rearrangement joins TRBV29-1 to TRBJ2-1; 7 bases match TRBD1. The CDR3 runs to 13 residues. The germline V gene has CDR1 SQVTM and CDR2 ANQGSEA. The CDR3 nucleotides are TGCAGCATCCGACAGGGATCCTACAATGAGCAGTTCTTT. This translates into CSIRQGSYNEQFF.

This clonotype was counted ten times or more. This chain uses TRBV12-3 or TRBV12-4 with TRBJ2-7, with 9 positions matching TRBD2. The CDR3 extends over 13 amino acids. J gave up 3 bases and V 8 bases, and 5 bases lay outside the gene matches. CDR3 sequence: CASRLAGFYEQYF. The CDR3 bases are TGTGCCAGCCGTCTAGCGGGGTTCTACGAGCAGTACTTC.

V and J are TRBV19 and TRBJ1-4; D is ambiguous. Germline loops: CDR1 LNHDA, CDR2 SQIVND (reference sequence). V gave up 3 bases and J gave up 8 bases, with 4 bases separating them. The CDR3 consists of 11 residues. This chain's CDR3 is CASSIGEKLFF. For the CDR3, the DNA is TGTGCCAGTAGTATCGGAGAAAAACTGTTTTTT.

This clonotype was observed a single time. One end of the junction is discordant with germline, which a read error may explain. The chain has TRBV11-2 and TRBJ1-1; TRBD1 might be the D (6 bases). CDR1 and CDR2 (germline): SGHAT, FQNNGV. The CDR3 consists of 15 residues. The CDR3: CASNFPTGQGTEAFF. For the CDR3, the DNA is TGTGCCAGCAACTTCCCGACAGGTCAAGGGACTGAAGCCTTTTTT.

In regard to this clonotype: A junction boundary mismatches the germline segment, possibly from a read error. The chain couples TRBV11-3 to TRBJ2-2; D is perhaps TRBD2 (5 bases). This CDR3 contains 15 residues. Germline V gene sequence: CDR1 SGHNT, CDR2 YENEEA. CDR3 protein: CTSSGRKWSTGELFF. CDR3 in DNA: TGTACCAGCAGCGGTAGGAAGTGGTCGACTGGGGAGCTGTTTTTT.

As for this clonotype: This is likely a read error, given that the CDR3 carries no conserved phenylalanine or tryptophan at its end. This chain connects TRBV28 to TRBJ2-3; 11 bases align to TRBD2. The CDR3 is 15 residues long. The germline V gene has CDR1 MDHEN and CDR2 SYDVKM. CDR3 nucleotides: TGTGCCAGCAGTCGTAGCGGGAGGGCCACAGATACACAGTATCTT. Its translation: CASSRSGRATDTQYL.

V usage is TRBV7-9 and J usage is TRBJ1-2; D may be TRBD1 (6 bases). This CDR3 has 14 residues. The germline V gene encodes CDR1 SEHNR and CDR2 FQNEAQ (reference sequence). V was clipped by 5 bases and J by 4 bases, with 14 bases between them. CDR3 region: CASSVGGHPYGYTF. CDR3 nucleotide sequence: TGTGCCAGCAGCGTCGGGGGGCACCCCTATGGCTACACCTTC.

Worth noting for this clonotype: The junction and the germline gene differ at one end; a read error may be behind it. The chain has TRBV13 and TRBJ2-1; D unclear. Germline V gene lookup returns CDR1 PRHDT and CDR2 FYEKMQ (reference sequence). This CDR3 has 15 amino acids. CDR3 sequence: CVSSFYGTRGNEQFF. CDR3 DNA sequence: TGTGTCAGCAGCTTCTACGGAACAAGAGGCAATGAACAGTTCTTC.

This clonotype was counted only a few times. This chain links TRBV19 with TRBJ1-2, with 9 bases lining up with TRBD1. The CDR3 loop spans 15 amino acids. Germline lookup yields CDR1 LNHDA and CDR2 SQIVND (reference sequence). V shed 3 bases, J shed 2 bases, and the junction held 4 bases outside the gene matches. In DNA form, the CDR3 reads TGTGCCAGTAGTATCGGGACAGGGTGGAACTATGGCTACACCTTC. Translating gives CASSIGTGWNYGYTF. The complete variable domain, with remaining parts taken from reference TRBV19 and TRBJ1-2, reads DGGITQSPKYLFRKEGQNVTLSCEQNLNHDAMYWYRQDPGQGLRLIYYSQIVNDFQKGDIAEGYSVSREKKESFPLTVTSAQKNPTAFYLCASSIGTGWNYGYTFGSGTRLTVV.

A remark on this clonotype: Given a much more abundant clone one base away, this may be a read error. CDR3 in amino acids: CASSEGLKGRQYF. The CDR3 DNA sequence: TGTGCCAGCAGCGAGGGACTCAAAGGAAGGCAGTACTTC. This chain connects TRBV5-4 to TRBJ2-7; D possibly corresponds to TRBD2 (6 bases). The CDR3 is 13 amino acids. V dropped 4 bases and J dropped 9 bases, with 17 bases sitting between them. Germline lookup yields CDR1 SGHNT and CDR2 YYREEE (reference sequence).

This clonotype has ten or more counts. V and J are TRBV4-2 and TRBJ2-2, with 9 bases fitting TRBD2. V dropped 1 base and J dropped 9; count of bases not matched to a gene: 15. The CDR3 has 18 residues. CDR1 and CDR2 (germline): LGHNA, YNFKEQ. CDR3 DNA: TGTGCCAGCAGCCAAGCGTTCCGAGCGGGAGGCGTTACCAGGGAGCTGTTTTTT. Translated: CASSQAFRAGGVTRELFF.

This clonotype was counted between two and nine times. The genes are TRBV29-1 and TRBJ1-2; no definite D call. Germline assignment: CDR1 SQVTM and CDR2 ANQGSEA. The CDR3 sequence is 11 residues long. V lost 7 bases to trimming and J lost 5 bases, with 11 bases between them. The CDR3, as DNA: TGCAGCGCTTTGGTCTCATATGGCTACACCTTC. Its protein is CSALVSYGYTF.

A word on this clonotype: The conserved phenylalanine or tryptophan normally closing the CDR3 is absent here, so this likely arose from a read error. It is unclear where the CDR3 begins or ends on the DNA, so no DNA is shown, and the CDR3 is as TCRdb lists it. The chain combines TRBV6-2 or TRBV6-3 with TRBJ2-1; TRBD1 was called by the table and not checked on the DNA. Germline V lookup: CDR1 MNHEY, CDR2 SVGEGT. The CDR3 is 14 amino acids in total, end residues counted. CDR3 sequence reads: CASNLLRGNNERFS.

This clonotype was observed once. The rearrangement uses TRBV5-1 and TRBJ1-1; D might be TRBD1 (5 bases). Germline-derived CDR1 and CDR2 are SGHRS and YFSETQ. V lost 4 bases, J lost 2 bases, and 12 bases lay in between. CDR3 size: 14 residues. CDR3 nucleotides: TGCGCCAGCAGCCTCGGGGGGGGAAACACTGAAGCTTTCTTT. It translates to CASSLGGGNTEAFF.

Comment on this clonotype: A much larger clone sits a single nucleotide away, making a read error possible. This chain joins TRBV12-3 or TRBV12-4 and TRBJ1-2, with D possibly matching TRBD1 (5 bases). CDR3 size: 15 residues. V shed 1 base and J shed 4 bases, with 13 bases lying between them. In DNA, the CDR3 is TGTGCCAGCAGTTTAGTGGGGCATTCAGGCTATGGCTACACCTTC. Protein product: CASSLVGHSGYGYTF.

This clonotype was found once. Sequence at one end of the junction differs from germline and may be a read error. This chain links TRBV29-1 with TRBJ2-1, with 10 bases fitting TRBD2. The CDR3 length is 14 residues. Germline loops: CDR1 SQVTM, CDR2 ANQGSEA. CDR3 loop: CSVVGLAAYNEHVF. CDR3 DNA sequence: TGCAGCGTTGTAGGACTAGCGGCCTACAATGAGCACGTCTTC.

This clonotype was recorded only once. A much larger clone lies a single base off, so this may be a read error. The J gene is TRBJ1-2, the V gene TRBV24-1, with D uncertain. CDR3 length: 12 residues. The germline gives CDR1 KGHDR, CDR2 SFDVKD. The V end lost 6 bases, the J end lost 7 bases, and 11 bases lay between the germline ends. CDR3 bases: TGTGCCACCAGTACACGGGAACTTGGCTACACCTTC. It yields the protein CATSTRELGYTF.

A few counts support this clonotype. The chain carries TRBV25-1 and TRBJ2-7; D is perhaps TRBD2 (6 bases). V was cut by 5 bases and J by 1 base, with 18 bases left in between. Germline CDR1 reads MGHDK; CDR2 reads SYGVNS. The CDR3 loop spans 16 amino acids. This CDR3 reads CASSRAGRGLSYEQYF. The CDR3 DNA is TGTGCCAGCAGTAGGGCAGGCCGGGGGTTATCCTACGAGCAGTACTTC.

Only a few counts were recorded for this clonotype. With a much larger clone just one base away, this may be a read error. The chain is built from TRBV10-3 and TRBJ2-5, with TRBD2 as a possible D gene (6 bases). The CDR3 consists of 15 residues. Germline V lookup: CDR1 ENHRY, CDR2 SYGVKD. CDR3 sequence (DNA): TGTGCCGTCAGTGAGTCGAAAGGAGGGAGAGAGACCCAGTACTTC. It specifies CAVSESKGGRETQYF.

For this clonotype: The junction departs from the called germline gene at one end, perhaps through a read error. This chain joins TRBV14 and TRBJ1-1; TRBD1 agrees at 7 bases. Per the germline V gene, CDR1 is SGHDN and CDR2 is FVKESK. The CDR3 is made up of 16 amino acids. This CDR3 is CASSPNRGGWITEALF. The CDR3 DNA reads TGTGCCAGCAGTCCCAACAGGGGTGGGTGGATCACTGAAGCTCTCTTT.

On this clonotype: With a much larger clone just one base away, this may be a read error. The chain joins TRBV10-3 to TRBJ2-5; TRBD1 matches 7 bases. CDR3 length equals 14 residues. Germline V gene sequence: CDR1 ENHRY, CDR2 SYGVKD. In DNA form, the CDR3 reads TGTGACATCAGAGCACAGGGGTCTAGGGAGACCCAGTACTTC. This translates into CDIRAQGSRETQYF.

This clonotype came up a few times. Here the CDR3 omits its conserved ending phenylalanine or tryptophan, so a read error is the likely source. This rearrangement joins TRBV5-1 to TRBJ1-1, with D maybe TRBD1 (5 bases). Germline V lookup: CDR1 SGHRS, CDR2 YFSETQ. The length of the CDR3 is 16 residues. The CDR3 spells CASSSRGQGQNTEAFL. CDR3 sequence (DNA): TGCGCCAGCAGCTCGAGGGGCCAGGGCCAGAACACCGAAGCTTTCTTA.

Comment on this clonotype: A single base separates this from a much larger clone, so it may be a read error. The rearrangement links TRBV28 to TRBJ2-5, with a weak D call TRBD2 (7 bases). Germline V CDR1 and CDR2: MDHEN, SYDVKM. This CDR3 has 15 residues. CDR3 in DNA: TGTGCCAGCGGTTTAGGGGGGGGGTCCGTAAAGACCCAGTACTTC. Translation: CASGLGGGSVKTQYF.

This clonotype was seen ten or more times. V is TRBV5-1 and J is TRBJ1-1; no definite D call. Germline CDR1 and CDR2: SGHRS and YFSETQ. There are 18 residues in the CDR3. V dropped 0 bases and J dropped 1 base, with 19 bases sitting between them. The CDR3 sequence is CASSLDYLAAAGNTEAFF. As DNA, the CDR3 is TGCGCCAGCAGCTTGGATTATTTGGCGGCCGCGGGGAACACTGAAGCTTTCTTT.

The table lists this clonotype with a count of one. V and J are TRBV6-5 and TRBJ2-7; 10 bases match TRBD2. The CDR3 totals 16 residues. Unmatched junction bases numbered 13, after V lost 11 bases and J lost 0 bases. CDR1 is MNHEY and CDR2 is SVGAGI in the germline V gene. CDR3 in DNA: TGTGCCGGCGGAAGACTTATAGCGGGAGGCTCCTACGAGCAGTACTTC. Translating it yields CAGGRLIAGGSYEQYF.

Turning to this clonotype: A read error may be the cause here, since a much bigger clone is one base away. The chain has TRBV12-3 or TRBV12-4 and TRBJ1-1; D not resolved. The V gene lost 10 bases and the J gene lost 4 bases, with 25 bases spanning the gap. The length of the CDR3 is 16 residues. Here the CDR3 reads CATKARTGAMSTEAFF. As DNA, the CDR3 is TGTGCCACCAAAGCCAGGACGGGTGCCATGAGCACTGAAGCTTTCTTT.